This entry lists 8 T cell receptor beta chains sequenced from one sample in a study of blood T cells in healthy people across ages. The second PCR ran roughly 6 to 11 cycles with a sample-barcoded 5' primer and J-beta primers. In TCRdb, the 5' RACE reads were re-called with MiXCR into one record per CDR3 protein. The sample contains around 1.5 million distinct CDR3 sequences, approximately 42% of which appear only once. The source material was blood. These receptors came from a woman between 18 and 30 years old in good health.

The chain joins TRBV10-2 to TRBJ2-7; D gene unclear. Germline V gene sequence: CDR1 WSHSY, CDR2 SAAADI. The length of the CDR3 is 14 residues. Trimming removed 2 bases at V and 7 bases at J, with 15 bases between. The DNA of the CDR3 is TGCGCCAGCAGTGAGCTTAATCGGTACAATGAGCAGTACTTC. This encodes CASSELNRYNEQYF.

The chain recombines TRBV20-1 with TRBJ1-2; TRBD1 agrees at 8 bases. CDR1 is DFQATT, CDR2 SNEGSKA, per germline (reference sequence). There are 14 residues in the CDR3. Losses at the gene ends were 5 bases for V and 4 bases for J; bases not matched to a gene: 9. In DNA, the CDR3 is TGCAGTGCTGCAGGGGGCGATGGGGGCTATGGCTACACCTTC. Encoded protein: CSAAGGDGGYGYTF.

The chain is built from TRBV27 and TRBJ2-4, with no clear D. The J call is doubtful: the DNA matches TRBJ2-7 better. Germline V lookup: CDR1 MNHEY, CDR2 SMNVEV (reference sequence). The CDR3 consists of 14 residues. The CDR3, as DNA: TGTGCCAGCAGTTTATCTCCTGTTCAATACGAGCAGTACTTC. Protein product: CASSLSPVQYEQYF.

The chain employs TRBV14 and TRBJ2-5, with no clear D. This CDR3 contains 13 residues. Germline V gene lookup returns CDR1 SGHDN and CDR2 FVKESK. With 0 bases removed from V and 11 bases from J, the gap between germline ends came to 13 bases. The CDR3 DNA reads as TGTGCCAGCAGCCAAGACACCTACAGTGAGCAGTACTTC. Amino acids: CASSQDTYSEQYF.

This clonotype was seen more than once but under ten times. The J gene is TRBJ1-2, the V gene TRBV2; 7 nucleotides agree with TRBD1. The V segment lost 8 bases and the J segment 7 bases; nucleotides outside the gene matches: 13. The germline V gene encodes CDR1 SNHLY and CDR2 FYNNEI. This CDR3 region has 14 residues. This CDR3 is CASAGSGGDGGYTF. In nucleotides, the CDR3 is TGTGCCAGCGCCGGATCAGGGGGTGACGGTGGCTACACCTTC.

This sequence joins TRBV11-2 and TRBJ2-1, with D hard to call. This CDR3 spans 13 amino acids. Trimming shortened V by 3 bases and J by 9 bases, and 12 bases separated the two germline ends. Germline lookup yields CDR1 SGHAT and CDR2 FQNNGV. The CDR3 reads CASSFPQWGEQFF. In DNA, the CDR3 is TGTGCCAGCAGCTTTCCCCAATGGGGTGAGCAGTTCTTC.

CDR3: CASSLGEIRTDTQYF. The CDR3 DNA reads as TGTGCCAGCAGCTTAGGTGAGATCCGCACAGATACGCAGTATTTT. The chain carries TRBV7-9 and TRBJ2-3; D ambiguous. This CDR3 is built from 15 residues. Germline lookup yields CDR1 SEHNR and CDR2 FQNEAQ (reference sequence). V lost 1 base, J lost 1 base, and 9 bases lay in between.

CDR3 sequence: CASGTSGRSDEQYF. CDR3 bases: TGCGCCAGCGGGACTAGCGGGAGGAGCGACGAGCAGTACTTC. This sequence joins TRBV5-1 and TRBJ2-7, with 15 bases aligning to TRBD2. Germline trimming cut 7 bases from V and 5 bases from J; bases unmatched to any gene: 4. This CDR3 comprises 14 residues. CDR1 is SGHRS, CDR2 YFSETQ, per germline.